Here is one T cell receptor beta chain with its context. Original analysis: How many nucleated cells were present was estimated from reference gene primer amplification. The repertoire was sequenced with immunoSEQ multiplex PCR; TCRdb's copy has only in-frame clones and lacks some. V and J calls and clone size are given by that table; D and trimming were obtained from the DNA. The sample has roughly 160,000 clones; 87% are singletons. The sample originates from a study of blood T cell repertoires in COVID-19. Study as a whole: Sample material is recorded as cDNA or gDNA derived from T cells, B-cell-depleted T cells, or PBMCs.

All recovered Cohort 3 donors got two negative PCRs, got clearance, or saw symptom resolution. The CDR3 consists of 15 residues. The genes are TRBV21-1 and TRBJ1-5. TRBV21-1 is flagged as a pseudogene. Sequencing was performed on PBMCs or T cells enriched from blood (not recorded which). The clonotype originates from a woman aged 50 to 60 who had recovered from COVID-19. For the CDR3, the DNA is TGTGCCAGTAAAAGACCGGGGGAGGGCAATCAGCCCCAGCATTTT. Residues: CASKRPGEGNQPQHF.